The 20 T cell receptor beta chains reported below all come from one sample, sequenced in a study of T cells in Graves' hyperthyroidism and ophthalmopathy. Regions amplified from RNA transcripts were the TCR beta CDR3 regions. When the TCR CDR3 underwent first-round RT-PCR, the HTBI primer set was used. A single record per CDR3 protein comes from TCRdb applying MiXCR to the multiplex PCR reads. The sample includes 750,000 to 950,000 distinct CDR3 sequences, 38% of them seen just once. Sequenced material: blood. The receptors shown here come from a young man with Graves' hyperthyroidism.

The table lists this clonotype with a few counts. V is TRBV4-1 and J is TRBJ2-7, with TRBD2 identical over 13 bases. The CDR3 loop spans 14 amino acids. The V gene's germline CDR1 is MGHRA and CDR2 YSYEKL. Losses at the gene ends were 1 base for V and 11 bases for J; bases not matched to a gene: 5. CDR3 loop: CASSQGTSGSTEYF. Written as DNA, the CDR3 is TGCGCCAGCAGCCAAGGGACTAGCGGGAGTACAGAGTACTTC.

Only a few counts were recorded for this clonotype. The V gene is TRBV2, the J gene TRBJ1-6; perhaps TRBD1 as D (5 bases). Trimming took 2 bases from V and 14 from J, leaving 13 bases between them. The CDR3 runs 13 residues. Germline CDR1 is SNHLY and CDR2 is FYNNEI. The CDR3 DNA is TGTGCCAGCAGTGAAAGCTCAGGGATCACCCTCCACTTT. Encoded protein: CASSESSGITLHF.

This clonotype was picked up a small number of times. Here the CDR3 reads CASNRNSLGIESPLHF. Written as DNA, the CDR3 is TGTGCCAGTAACAGGAATAGCCTAGGAATTGAATCACCCCTCCACTTT. The chain uses TRBV19 and TRBJ1-6; D perhaps matches TRBD1 (5 bases). Trimming left V 7 bases short and J 10 bases short, with 23 bases between. The CDR3 spans 16 residues. Per germline, CDR1 LNHDA and CDR2 SQIVND (reference sequence).

The chain's CDR3 is CASSLPQDSGNTIYF. The CDR3, as DNA: TGCGCCAGCAGCTTACCCCAGGACTCTGGAAACACCATATATTTT. The chain carries TRBV5-1 and TRBJ1-3, with D hard to call. Per germline, CDR1 SGHRS and CDR2 YFSETQ. Trimming took 2 bases from V and 0 from J, leaving 9 bases between them. The CDR3 contains 15 residues.

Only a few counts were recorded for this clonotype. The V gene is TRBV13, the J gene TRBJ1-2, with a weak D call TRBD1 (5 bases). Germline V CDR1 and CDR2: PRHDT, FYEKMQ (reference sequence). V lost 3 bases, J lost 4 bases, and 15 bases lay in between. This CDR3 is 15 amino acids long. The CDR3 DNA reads TGTGCCAGCAGCTTTGCAGGGAAGGTTAGCTATGGCTACACCTTC. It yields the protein CASSFAGKVSYGYTF.

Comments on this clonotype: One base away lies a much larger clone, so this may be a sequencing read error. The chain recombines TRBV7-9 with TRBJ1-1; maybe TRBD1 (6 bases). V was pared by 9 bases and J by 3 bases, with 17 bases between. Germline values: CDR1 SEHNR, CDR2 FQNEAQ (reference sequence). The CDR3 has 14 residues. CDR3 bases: TGTGCCAGTTTCAGGGGCGGGCCGTACACTGAAGCTTTCTTT. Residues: CASFRGGPYTEAFF.

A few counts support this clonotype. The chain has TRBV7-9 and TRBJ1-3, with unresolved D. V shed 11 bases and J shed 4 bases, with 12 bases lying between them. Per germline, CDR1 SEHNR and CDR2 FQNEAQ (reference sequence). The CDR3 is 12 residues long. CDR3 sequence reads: CACLFGGNTIYF. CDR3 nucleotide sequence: TGTGCCTGCCTATTTGGGGGAAACACCATATATTTT.

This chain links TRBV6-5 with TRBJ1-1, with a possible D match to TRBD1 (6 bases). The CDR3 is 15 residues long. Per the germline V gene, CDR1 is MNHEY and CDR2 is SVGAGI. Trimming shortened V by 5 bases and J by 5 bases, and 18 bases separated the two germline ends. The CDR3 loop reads CASSPNGGAGTEAFF. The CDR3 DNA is TGTGCCAGCAGTCCGAACGGGGGGGCTGGGACTGAAGCTTTCTTT.

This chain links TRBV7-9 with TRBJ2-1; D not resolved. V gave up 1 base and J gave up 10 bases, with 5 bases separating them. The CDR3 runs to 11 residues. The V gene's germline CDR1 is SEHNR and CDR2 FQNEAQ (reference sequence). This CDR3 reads CASSLVDEQFF. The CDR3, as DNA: TGTGCCAGCAGCTTAGTCGACGAGCAGTTCTTC.

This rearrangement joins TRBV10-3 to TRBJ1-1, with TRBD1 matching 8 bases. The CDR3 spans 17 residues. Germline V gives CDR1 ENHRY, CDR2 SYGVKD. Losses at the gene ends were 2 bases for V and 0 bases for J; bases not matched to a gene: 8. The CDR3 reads CAISEPVRTGMNTEAFF. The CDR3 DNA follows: TGTGCCATCAGTGAGCCGGTCAGGACAGGGATGAACACTGAAGCTTTCTTT.

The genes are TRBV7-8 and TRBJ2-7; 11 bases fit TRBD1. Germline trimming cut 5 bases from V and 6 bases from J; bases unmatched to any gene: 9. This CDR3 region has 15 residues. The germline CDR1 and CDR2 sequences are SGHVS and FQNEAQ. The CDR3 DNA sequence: TGTGCCAGCAGCCAATCCGTGGACAGGGGGCCCGAGCAGTACTTC. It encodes CASSQSVDRGPEQYF.

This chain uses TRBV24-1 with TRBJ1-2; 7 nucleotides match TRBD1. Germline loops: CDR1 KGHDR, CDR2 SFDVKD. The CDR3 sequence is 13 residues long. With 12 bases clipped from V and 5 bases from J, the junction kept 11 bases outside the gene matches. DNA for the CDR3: TGTGCCTCTTTTCCAGGGGGGAGGTATGGCTACACCTTC. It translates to CASFPGGRYGYTF.

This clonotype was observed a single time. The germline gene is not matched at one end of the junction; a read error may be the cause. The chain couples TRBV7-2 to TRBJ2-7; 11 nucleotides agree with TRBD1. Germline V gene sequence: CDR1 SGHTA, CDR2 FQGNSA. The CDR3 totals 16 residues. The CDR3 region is CASSQSRGQGAYEQYF. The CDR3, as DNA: TGCGCCAGCAGCCAATCACGGGGACAGGGGGCCTACGAGCAGTACTTC.

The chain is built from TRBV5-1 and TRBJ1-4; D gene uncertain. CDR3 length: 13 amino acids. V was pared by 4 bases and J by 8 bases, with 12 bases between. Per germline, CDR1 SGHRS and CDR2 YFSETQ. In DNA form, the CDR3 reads TGCGCCAGCAGCCCTGGTGGAGAAGAAAAACTGTTTTTT. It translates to CASSPGGEEKLFF. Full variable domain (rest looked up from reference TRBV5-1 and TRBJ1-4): KAGVTQTPRYLIKTRGQQVTLSCSPISGHRSVSWYQQTPGQGLQFLFEYFSETQRNKGNFPGRFSGRQFSNSRSEMNVSTLELGDSALYLCASSPGGEEKLFFGSGTQLSVL.

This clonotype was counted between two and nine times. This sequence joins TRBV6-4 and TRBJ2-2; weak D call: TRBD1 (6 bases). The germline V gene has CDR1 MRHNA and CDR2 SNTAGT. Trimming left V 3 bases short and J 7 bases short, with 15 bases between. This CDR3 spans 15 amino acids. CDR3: CASSEKSGDGGELFF. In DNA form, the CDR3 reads TGTGCCAGCAGTGAAAAATCAGGGGACGGCGGGGAGCTGTTTTTT.

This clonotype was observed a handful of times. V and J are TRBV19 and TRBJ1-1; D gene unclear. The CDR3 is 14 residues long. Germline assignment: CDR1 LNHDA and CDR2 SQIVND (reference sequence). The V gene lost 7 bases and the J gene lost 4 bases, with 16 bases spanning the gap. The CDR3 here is CASTSQIGRTEAFF. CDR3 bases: TGTGCCAGTACCTCCCAGATTGGGCGCACTGAAGCTTTCTTT.

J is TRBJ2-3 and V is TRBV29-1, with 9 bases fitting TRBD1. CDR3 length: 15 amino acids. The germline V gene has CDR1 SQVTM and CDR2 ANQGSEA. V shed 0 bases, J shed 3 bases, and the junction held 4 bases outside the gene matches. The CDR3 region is CSVEEVGQGTDTQYF. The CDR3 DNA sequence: TGCAGCGTTGAAGAGGTGGGACAGGGAACAGATACGCAGTATTTT.

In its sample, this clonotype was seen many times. CDR3 coding DNA: TGTGCCAGCAGCTTAACGGACACTGAAGCTTTCTTT. Amino acid sequence: CASSLTDTEAFF. V usage is TRBV7-9 and J usage is TRBJ1-1; no firm D call. V was clipped by 2 bases and J by 3 bases, with 4 bases between them. This CDR3 has 12 amino acids. The germline V gene has CDR1 SEHNR and CDR2 FQNEAQ (reference sequence).

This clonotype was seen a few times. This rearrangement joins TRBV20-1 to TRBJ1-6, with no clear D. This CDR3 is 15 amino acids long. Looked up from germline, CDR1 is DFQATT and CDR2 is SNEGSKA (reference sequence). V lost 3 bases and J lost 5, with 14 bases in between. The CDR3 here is CSASALHTDNSPLHF. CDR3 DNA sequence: TGCAGTGCTAGTGCCTTGCACACAGATAATTCACCCCTCCACTTT.

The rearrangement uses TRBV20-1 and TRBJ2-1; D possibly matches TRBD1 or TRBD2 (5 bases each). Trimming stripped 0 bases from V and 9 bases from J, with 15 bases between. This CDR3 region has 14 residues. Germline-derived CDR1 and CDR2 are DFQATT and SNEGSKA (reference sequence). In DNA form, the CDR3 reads TGCAGTGCTAGAGATGGCAGGGAGAACAGTGAGCAGTTCTTC. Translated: CSARDGRENSEQFF.